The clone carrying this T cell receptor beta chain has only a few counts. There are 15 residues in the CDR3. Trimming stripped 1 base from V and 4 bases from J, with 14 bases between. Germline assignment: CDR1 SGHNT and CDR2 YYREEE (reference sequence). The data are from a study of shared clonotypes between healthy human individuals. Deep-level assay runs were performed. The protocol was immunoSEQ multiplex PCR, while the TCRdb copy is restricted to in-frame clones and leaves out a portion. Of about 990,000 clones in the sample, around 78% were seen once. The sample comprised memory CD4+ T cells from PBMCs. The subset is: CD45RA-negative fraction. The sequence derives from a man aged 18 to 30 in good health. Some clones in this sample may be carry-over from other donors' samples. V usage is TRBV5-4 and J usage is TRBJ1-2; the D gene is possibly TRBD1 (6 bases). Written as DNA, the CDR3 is TGTGCCAGCAGCTTGAGGGGGGGCGCGGGCTATGGCTACACCTTC. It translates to CASSLRGGAGYGYTF.